The next 3 T cell receptor beta chains were all read from a single sample in a study of CD8 T cells in Susac syndrome. After extraction with the RNeasy kit, roughly 0.45 to 1 ug of the RNA was reverse transcribed using random hexamers. One entry per CDR3 protein results from TCRdb running MiXCR on the immunoSEQ multiplex PCR reads. The sample contains about 120,000 distinct CDR3 sequences, roughly 94% of which appear only once. The sequencing input was CD4+ T cells from PBMCs. These receptor sequences come from a human donor in good health.

This chain joins TRBV3-1 and TRBJ2-5, with D uncertain. The CDR3 contains 13 residues. Trimming stripped 6 bases from V and 5 bases from J, with 13 bases between. The germline V gene encodes CDR1 LGHDT and CDR2 YNNKEL (reference sequence). CDR3 residues: CASRTTFWETQYF. The CDR3 nucleotides are TGTGCCAGCAGGACAACTTTCTGGGAGACCCAGTACTTC.

V gene TRBV4-2 combines with J gene TRBJ2-3; D is tentatively TRBD1 or TRBD2 (6 bases each). V dropped 4 bases and J dropped 3 bases, with 17 bases sitting between them. Germline V gene sequence: CDR1 LGHNA, CDR2 YNFKEQ. The CDR3 contains 16 residues. The CDR3, as DNA: TGTGCCAGCAGCCCCCGGCGGGACACCCAAACAGATACGCAGTATTTT. It encodes CASSPRRDTQTDTQYF.

The chain links TRBV18 to TRBJ2-5; D remains unclear. Germline assignment: CDR1 KGHSH and CDR2 LQKENI. V shed 0 bases and J shed 2 bases, with 7 bases lying between them. CDR3 length: 14 amino acids. CDR3 sequence (DNA): TGTGCCAGCTCACCACCGATGCAGCAAGAGACCCAGTACTTC. This codes for CASSPPMQQETQYF.